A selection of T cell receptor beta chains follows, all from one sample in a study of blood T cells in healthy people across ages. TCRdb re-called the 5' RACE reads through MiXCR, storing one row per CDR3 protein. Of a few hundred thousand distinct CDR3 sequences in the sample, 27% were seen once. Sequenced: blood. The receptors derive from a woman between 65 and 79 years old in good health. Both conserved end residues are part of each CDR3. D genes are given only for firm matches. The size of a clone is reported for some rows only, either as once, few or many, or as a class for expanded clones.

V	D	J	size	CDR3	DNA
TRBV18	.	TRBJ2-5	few	CASSPGRGETQCF	TGTGCCAGCTCACCCGGCAGGGGAGAGACCCAGTGCTTC
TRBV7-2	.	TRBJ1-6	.	CASSLEPTRYNSPLHF	TGTGCCAGCAGCTTAGAACCTACCCGTTATAATTCACCCCTCCACTTT
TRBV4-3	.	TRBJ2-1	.	CASSQDWRVNEQFF	TGCGCCAGCAGCCAAGATTGGAGGGTCAATGAGCAGTTCTTC
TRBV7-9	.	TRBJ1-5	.	CASSLTSGDQPQHF	TGTGCCAGCAGCTTAACCAGCGGAGATCAGCCCCAGCATTTT
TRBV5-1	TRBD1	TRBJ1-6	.	CASSGGQVTSSLHF	TGCGCCAGCAGCGGCGGACAGGTCACTTCATCCCTCCACTTT
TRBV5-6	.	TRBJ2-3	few	CASRRGGFGTDTQYF	TGTGCCAGCAGAAGGGGGGGGTTCGGCACAGATACGCAGTATTTT
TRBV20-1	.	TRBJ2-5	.	CSAGSQRPGRHF	TGCAGTGCAGGCAGTCAGCGGCCCGGCCGGCACTTC
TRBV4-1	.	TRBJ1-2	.	CASSQGPGDEPFYGYTF	TGCGCCAGCAGCCAAGGGCCAGGGGATGAACCCTTCTATGGCTACACCTTC
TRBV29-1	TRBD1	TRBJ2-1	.	CSAEDRFDNEQFF	TGCAGCGCCGAGGACAGGTTTGACAATGAGCAGTTCTTC
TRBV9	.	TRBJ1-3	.	CASSFRDRGTGNTIYF	TGTGCCAGCAGCTTCCGAGACCGCGGGACTGGAAACACCATATATTTT
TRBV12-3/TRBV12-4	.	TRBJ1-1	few	CASSSQGTMNTEAFF	TGTGCCAGCAGTTCACAGGGCACCATGAACACTGAAGCTTTCTTT
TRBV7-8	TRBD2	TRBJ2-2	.	CASSLASGLGELFF	TGTGCCAGCAGCTTGGCTAGCGGGCTCGGGGAGCTGTTTTTT
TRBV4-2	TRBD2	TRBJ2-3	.	CASSQEASSGSTDTQYF	TGTGCCAGCAGCCAAGAAGCCAGCAGCGGGAGTACAGATACGCAGTATTTT
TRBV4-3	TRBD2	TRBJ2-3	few	CASSQKRGGTDTQYF	TGCGCCAGCAGCCAGAAGCGGGGGGGCACAGATACGCAGTATTTT
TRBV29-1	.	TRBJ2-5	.	CSVEDLPRVF	TGCAGCGTTGAAGATCTTCCGAGGGTCTTC
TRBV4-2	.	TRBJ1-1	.	CASSQSGPPGSSF	TGTGCCAGCAGCCAATCCGGGCCACCCGGTTCTTCCTTT
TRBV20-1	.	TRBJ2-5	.	CSARGPRETQYF	TGCAGTGCTAGAGGACCTCGGGAGACCCAGTACTTC
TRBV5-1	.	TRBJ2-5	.	CASSLAGTSQETQHF	TGCGCCAGCAGCTTGGCCGGGACTTCCCAAGAGACCCAGCACTTC
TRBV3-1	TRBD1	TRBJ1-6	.	CASSQRSGTGRSPLHF	TGTGCCAGCAGCCAAAGATCCGGGACAGGGAGATCACCCCTCCACTTT
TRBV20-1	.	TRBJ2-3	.	CSASGGMAGTSTDTQYF	TGCAGTGCTAGTGGGGGCATGGCGGGGACTAGCACAGATACGCAGTATTTT
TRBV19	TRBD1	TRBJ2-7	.	CASSMDRAREQYF	TGTGCCAGTAGTATGGACAGGGCGCGGGAGCAGTACTTC
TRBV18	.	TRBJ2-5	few	CASSPSGQMGETQYF	TGTGCCAGCTCACCGTCAGGCCAGATGGGAGAGACCCAGTACTTC